The 5 T cell receptor beta chains presented below share a single source sample, sequenced in a study of shared clonotypes between healthy human individuals. Repertoires were generated with immunoSEQ multiplex PCR, while TCRdb's copy carries only in-frame clones and drops some. Found here are 1,400,000 or so clones, less than 99% of them singletons; the top ten hold around 0.38%. The sample taken for sequencing was naive CD4+ T cells sorted from blood. Subset in this sample: CD45RA+ positively selected. The receptors derive from a man aged 25 to 40 in good health.

This clone was counted once. This specimen includes other DNA sequences encoding the same CDR3. The chain employs TRBV7-9 and TRBJ2-1; the D gene is possibly TRBD1 (6 bases). The CDR3 length is 13 residues. In germline, CDR1 is SEHNR, CDR2 FQNEAQ (reference sequence). The V and J ends lost 3 bases and 7 bases respectively, with 10 bases between them. The CDR3 region is CASSLTGGNEQFF. The CDR3 nucleotides read TGTGCCAGCAGCTTGACAGGTGGGAATGAGCAGTTCTTC.

V usage is TRBV5-1 and J usage is TRBJ2-3, with 10 positions matching TRBD2. The CDR3 extends over 15 amino acids. In germline, CDR1 is SGHRS, CDR2 YFSETQ. The ends lost 2 bases at V and 3 bases at J; junction bases unmatched: 3. DNA of the CDR3: TGCGCCAGCAGCTTTACTAGCGGGGCAACAGATACGCAGTATTTT. It specifies CASSFTSGATDTQYF.

This chain uses TRBV2 with TRBJ2-2, with 7 nucleotides matching TRBD1. Per the germline V gene, CDR1 is SNHLY and CDR2 is FYNNEI. The length of the CDR3 is 13 residues. The junction had 3 bases not matched to a gene; V was cut back by 7 bases and J by 4 bases. The CDR3 loop reads CASKTGPTGELFF. As DNA, the CDR3 is TGTGCCAGCAAGACAGGGCCCACCGGGGAGCTGTTTTTT.

The chain employs TRBV5-1 and TRBJ2-2; tentative D call: TRBD2 (5 bases). The V gene's germline CDR1 is SGHRS and CDR2 YFSETQ. This CDR3 is 15 amino acids long. V lost 0 bases to trimming and J lost 3 bases, with 9 bases between them. CDR3 protein: CASSLAGLYTGELFF. CDR3 nucleotides: TGCGCCAGCAGCTTGGCCGGACTCTACACCGGGGAGCTGTTTTTT.

V and J are TRBV4-3 and TRBJ2-7, with a tentative D call TRBD2 (6 bases). The CDR3 runs to 15 residues. From germline, CDR1 is LGHNA and CDR2 YSLEER. V lost 1 base to trimming and J lost 3 bases, with 13 bases between them. CDR3 protein: CASSQAAGSGYEQYF. The CDR3 DNA sequence: TGCGCCAGCAGCCAAGCAGCGGGTTCGGGCTACGAGCAGTACTTC.